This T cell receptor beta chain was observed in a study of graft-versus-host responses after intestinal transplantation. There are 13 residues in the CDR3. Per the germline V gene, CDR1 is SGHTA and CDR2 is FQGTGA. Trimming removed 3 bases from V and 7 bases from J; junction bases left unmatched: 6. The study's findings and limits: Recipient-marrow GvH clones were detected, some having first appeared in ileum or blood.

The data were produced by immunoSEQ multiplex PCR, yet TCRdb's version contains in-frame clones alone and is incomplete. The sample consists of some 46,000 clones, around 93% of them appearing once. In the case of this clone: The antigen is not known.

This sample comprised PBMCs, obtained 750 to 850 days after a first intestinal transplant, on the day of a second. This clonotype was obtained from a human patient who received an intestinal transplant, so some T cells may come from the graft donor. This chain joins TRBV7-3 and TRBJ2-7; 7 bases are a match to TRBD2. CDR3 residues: CASSLAYGREQYF. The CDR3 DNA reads TGTGCCAGCAGCTTGGCTTACGGGAGGGAGCAGTACTTC.